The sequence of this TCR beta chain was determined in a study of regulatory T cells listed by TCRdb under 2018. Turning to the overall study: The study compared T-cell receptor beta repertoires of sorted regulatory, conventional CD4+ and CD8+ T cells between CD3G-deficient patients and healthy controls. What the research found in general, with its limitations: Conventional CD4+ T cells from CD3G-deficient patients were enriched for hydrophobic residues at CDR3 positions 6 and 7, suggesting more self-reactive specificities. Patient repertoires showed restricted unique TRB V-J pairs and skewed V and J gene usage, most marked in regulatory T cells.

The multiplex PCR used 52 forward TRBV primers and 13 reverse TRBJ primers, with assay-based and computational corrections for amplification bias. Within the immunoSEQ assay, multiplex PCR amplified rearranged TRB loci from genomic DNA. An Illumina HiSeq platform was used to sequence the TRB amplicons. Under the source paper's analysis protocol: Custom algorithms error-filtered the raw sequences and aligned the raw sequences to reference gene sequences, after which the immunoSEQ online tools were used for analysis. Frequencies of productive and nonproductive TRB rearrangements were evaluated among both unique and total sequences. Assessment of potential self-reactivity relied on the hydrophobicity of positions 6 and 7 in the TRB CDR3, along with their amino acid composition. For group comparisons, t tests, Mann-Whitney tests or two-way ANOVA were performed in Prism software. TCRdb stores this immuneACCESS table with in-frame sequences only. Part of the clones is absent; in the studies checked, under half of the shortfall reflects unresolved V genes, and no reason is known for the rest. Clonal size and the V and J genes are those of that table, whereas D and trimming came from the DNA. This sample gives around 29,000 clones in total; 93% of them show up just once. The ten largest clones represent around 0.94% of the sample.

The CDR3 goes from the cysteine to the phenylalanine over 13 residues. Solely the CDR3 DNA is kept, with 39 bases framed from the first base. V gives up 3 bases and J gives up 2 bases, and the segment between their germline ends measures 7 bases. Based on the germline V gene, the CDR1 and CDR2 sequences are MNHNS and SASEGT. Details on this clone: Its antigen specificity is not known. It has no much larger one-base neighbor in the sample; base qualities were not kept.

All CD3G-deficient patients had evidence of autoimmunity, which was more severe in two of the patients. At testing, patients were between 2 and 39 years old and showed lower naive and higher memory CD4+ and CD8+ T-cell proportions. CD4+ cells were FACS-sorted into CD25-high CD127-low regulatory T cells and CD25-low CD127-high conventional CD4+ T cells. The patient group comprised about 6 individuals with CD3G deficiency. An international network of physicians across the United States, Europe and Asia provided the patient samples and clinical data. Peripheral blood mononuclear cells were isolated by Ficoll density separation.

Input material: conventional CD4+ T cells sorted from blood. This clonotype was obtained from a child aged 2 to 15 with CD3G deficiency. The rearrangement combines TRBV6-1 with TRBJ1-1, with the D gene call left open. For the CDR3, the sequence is CASSDWGNTEAFF. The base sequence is TGTGCCAGCAGTGATTGGGGAAACACTGAAGCTTTCTTT.